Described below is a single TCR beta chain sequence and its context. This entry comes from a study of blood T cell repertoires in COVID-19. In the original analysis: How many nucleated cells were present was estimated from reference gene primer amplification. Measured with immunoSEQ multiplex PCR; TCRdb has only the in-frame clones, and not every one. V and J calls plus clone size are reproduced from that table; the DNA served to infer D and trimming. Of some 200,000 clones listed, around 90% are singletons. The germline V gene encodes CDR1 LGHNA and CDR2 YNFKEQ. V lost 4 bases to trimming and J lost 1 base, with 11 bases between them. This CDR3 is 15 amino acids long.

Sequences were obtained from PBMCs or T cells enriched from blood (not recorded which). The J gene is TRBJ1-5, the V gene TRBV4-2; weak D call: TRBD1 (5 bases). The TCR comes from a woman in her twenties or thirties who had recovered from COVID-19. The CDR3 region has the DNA TGTGCCAGCAGCCCCGCCCAGGGAAGCAATCAGCCCCAGCATTTT. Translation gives CASSPAQGSNQPQHF.